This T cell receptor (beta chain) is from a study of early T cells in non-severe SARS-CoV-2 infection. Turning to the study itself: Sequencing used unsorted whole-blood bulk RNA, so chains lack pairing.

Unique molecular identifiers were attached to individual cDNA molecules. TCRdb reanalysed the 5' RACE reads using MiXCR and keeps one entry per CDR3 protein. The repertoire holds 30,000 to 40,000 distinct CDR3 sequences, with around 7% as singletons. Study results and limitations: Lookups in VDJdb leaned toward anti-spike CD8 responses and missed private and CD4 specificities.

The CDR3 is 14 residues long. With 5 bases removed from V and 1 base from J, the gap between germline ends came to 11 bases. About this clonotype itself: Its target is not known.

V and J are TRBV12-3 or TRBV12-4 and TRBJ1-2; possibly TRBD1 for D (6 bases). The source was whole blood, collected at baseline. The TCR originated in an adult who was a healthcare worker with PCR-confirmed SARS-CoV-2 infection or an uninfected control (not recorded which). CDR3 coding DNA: TGTGCCAGCAGTGCCCACAGGGATAACTATGGCTACACCTTC. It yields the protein CASSAHRDNYGYTF.